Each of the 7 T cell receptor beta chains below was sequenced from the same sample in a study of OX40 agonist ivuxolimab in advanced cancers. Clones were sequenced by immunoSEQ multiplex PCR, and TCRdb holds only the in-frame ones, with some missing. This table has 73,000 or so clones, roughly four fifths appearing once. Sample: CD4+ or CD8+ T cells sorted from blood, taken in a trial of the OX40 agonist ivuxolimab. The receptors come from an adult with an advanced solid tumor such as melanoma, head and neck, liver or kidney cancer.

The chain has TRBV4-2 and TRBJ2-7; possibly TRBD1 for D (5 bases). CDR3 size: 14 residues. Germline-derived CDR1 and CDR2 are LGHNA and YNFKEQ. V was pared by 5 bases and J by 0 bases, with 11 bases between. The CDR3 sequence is CASSIRQTSYEQYF. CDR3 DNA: TGTGCCAGCAGCATCCGACAGACCTCCTACGAGCAGTACTTC.

The chain's CDR3 is CASRLKGQGAYEQYF. The CDR3 bases are TGTGCCAGCAGACTTAAGGGGCAGGGGGCTTACGAGCAGTACTTC. This chain uses TRBV7-9 with TRBJ2-7, with 8 positions matching TRBD1. The germline V gene encodes CDR1 SEHNR and CDR2 FQNEAQ (reference sequence). Germline trimming cut 6 bases from V and 4 bases from J; bases unmatched to any gene: 11. CDR3 length equals 15 residues.

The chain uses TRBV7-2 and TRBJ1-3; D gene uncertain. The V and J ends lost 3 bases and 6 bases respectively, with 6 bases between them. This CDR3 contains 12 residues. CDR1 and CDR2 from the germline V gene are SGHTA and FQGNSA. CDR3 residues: CASSFVENTIYF. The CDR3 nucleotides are TGTGCCAGCAGCTTTGTAGAAAACACCATATATTTT.

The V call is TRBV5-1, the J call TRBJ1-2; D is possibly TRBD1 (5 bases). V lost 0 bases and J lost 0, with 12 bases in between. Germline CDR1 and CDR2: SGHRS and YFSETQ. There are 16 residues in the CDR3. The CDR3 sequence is CASSLEGLGSNYGYTF. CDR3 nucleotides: TGCGCCAGCAGCTTGGAGGGGTTGGGTTCTAACTATGGCTACACCTTC.

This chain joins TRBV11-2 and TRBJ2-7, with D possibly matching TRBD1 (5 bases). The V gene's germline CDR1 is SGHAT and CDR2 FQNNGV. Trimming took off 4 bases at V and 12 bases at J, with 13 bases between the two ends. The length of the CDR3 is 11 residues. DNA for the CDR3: TGTGCCAGCAGCTCAGCCCCAGGGTTGTACTTC. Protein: CASSSAPGLYF.

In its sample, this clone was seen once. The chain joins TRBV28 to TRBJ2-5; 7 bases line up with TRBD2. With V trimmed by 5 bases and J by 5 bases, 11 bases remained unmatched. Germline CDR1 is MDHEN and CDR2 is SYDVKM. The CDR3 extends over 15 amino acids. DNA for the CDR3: TGTGCCAGCAGTCCCGCGGGAGATGGGATGGAGACCCAGTACTTC. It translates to CASSPAGDGMETQYF.

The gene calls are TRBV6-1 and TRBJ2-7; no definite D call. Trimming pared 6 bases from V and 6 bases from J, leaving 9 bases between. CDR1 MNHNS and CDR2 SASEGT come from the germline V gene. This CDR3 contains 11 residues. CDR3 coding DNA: TGTGCCAGCAGCCAGTGGGGCGAGCAGTACTTC. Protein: CASSQWGEQYF.